Given below is one TCR beta chain in context. The sample originates from a study of cytomegalovirus exposure and HLA in healthy donors. The PCR had 60 Vbeta and 13 Jbeta primers. Repertoires were generated with immunoSEQ multiplex PCR, while TCRdb's copy carries only in-frame clones and drops some. The sample records over 150,000 clones, 77% being singletons. The junction had 10 bases not matched to a gene; V was cut back by 0 bases and J by 7 bases. Germline assignment: CDR1 MNHEY and CDR2 SVGAGI. The CDR3 covers 16 residues. The sequenced sample consisted of PBMCs. This clonotype originated in a woman aged 40 to 55 in good health and CMV-seropositive. This chain connects TRBV6-5 to TRBJ2-7; 9 nucleotides line up with TRBD1. The CDR3 coding sequence is TGTGCCAGCAGTTACTCGATTGGGACAGGGTCGGGGGAGCAGTACTTC. This encodes CASSYSIGTGSGEQYF.